The 28 T cell receptor beta chains listed next were all sequenced from one sample in a study of blood T cell repertoires in COVID-19. Sequencing used immunoSEQ multiplex PCR; TCRdb keeps in-frame clones, though not all of them. Of about 320,000 clones in the sample, 70% to 90% were seen once. Sequences were obtained from peripheral blood. These receptors originate from a human donor in a cohort sampled during active COVID-19.

J is TRBJ1-5 and V is TRBV30; 9 nucleotides match TRBD1. This CDR3 has 12 residues. Trimming removed 5 bases from V and 5 bases from J; junction bases left unmatched: 1. The germline V gene encodes CDR1 GTSNPN and CDR2 SVGIG (reference sequence). CDR3 nucleotide sequence: TGTGCCTGGGGGGACAGGGATCAGCCCCAGCATTTT. Translated: CAWGDRDQPQHF.

This sequence joins TRBV29-1 and TRBJ1-2; D perhaps matches TRBD1 (5 bases). CDR1 SQVTM and CDR2 ANQGSEA come from the germline V gene. CDR3 length: 12 amino acids. CDR3 DNA sequence: TGCAGTGCAAGACGGGGGAACTATGGCTACACCTTC. It translates to CSARRGNYGYTF.

The rearrangement uses TRBV29-1 and TRBJ2-7; 8 bases fit TRBD2. Germline-derived CDR1 and CDR2 are SQVTM and ANQGSEA. The CDR3 runs 14 residues. The V gene end was trimmed by 6 bases and the J gene end by 2 bases; junction bases not matched to a gene: 9. The CDR3 reads CSVVSGNPTYEQYF. The DNA for the CDR3 is TGCAGCGTGGTTAGCGGGAACCCCACCTACGAGCAGTACTTC.

This clone occurred once. The chain couples TRBV4-1 to TRBJ1-2, with TRBD1 as a possible D gene (6 bases). The CDR3 spans 16 residues. Germline CDR1 is MGHRA and CDR2 is YSYEKL. V shed 1 base and J shed 5 bases, with 17 bases lying between them. CDR3 sequence (DNA): TGCGCCAGCAGCCAAGTAGAATTGACGGACAGATATGGCTACACCTTC. Amino acid sequence: CASSQVELTDRYGYTF.

This sequence joins TRBV3-1 (or the pseudogene TRBV3-2) and TRBJ1-1; 7 bases align to TRBD1. The CDR3 runs to 12 residues. CDR1 LGHDT and CDR2 YNNKEL come from the germline V gene (reference sequence). The V gene end was trimmed by 1 base and the J gene end by 11 bases; junction bases not matched to a gene: 4. CDR3 region: CASSQGDREAFF. Here the CDR3 DNA reads TGTGCCAGCAGCCAAGGAGACAGGGAGGCTTTCTTT.

CDR3 in amino acids: CATKPRGAGANVLTF. CDR3 nucleotides: TGTGCCACGAAACCCCGGGGTGCTGGGGCCAACGTCCTGACTTTC. V usage is TRBV6-5 and J usage is TRBJ2-6; TRBD2 is a possible D gene (5 bases). Looked up from germline, CDR1 is MNHEY and CDR2 is SVGAGI. Trimming pared 10 bases from V and 2 bases from J, leaving 15 bases between. This CDR3 has 15 residues.

The rearrangement joins TRBV5-6 to TRBJ2-1; 9 positions agree with TRBD1. This CDR3 contains 15 residues. The germline gives CDR1 SGHDT, CDR2 YYEEEE. V trimming: 6 bases; J trimming: 7 bases; junction bases outside the gene matches: 11. CDR3 coding DNA: TGTGCCAGCACCAGAACCGGGACAGGGAATAATGAGCAGTTCTTC. This sequence encodes CASTRTGTGNNEQFF.

In this sample, this clone turned up once. This sequence joins TRBV4-2 and TRBJ1-2; possible D gene TRBD1, 6 bases. The CDR3 spans 12 residues. Between the trimmed V and J ends, which lost 3 bases and 8 bases, there was a span of 10 bases. CDR1 is LGHNA and CDR2 is YNFKEQ in the germline V gene. DNA of the CDR3: TGTGCCAGCAGCCAGCCCAGGGGCGGCTACACCTTC. It translates to CASSQPRGGYTF.

As for this clone: Compared with germline, one end of the junction differs, possibly owing to a read error. The rearrangement uses TRBV5-1 and TRBJ2-7; D possibly corresponds to TRBD1 (5 bases). This CDR3 has 12 residues. Germline V gene sequence: CDR1 SGHRS, CDR2 YFSETQ. Here the CDR3 DNA reads TGCGCCAGCAGCTCGACAGCAGACGAACAGTACTTC. It yields the protein CASSSTADEQYF.

The rearrangement joins TRBV5-1 to TRBJ1-1; 9 bases are a match to TRBD1. Germline V gives CDR1 SGHRS, CDR2 YFSETQ. This CDR3 is 14 amino acids long. V gave up 7 bases and J gave up 1 base; unmatched junction bases: 5. The CDR3 spells CASCGTGRNTEAFF. DNA for the CDR3: TGCGCCAGCTGCGGGACAGGGAGGAACACTGAAGCTTTCTTT. The full variable domain, rest sourced from reference TRBV5-1 and TRBJ1-1, is KAGVTQTPRYLIKTRGQQVTLSCSPISGHRSVSWYQQTPGQGLQFLFEYFSETQRNKGNFPGRFSGRQFSNSRSEMNVSTLELGDSALYLCASCGTGRNTEAFFGQGTRLTVV.

The chain is built from TRBV12-5 and TRBJ1-5; a weak D match, TRBD1 (5 bases). The CDR3 is 18 residues long. Trimming left V 0 bases short and J 3 bases short, with 18 bases between. Germline V gives CDR1 LGHNT, CDR2 FRNRAP. The chain's CDR3 is CASGLVLIGQGVNQPQHF. CDR3 bases: TGTGCTAGTGGTTTGGTACTGATAGGGCAGGGCGTCAATCAGCCCCAGCATTTT.

The J gene is TRBJ2-5, the V gene TRBV18, with 9 bases aligning to TRBD1. The trim removed 5 bases at V and 5 bases at J, leaving 9 bases unmatched. The CDR3 runs to 15 residues. The germline CDR1 and CDR2 sequences are KGHSH and LQKENI. CDR3 loop: CASSRLQGAGETQYF. CDR3 DNA sequence: TGTGCCAGCTCAAGACTACAGGGGGCCGGGGAGACCCAGTACTTC.

The rearrangement joins TRBV5-1 to TRBJ2-3, with D possibly being TRBD1 (5 bases). V lost 5 bases to trimming and J lost 3 bases, with 13 bases between them. The CDR3 is 14 residues long. From germline, CDR1 is SGHRS and CDR2 YFSETQ. CDR3 DNA: TGCGCCAGCAGTCCCTATGACAGTACAGATACGCAGTATTTT. It translates to CASSPYDSTDTQYF. Together with reference TRBV5-1 and TRBJ2-3, the CDR3 gives the full variable domain: KAGVTQTPRYLIKTRGQQVTLSCSPISGHRSVSWYQQTPGQGLQFLFEYFSETQRNKGNFPGRFSGRQFSNSRSEMNVSTLELGDSALYLCASSPYDSTDTQYFGPGTRLTVL.

The chain has TRBV15 and TRBJ1-2; possibly TRBD1 for D (5 bases). Germline CDR1 and CDR2: LNHNV and YYDKDF (reference sequence). The CDR3 sequence is 14 residues long. The V end lost 5 bases, the J end lost 7 bases, and 17 bases lay between the germline ends. The CDR3 spells CATSERTHTSGYTF. The CDR3 DNA is TGTGCCACCAGCGAAAGGACACATACAAGTGGCTACACCTTC. Looking up the rest from reference TRBV15 and TRBJ1-2 gives the full variable domain: DAMVIQNPRYQVTQFGKPVTLSCSQTLNHNVMYWYQQKSSQAPKLLFHYYDKDFNNEADTPDNFQSRRPNTSFCFLDIRSPGLGDTAMYLCATSERTHTSGYTFGSGTRLTVV.

The CDR3 loop reads CASSPLGGAAYEQYF. The CDR3 nucleotides read TGTGCCAGTAGTCCCTTGGGAGGGGCGGCCTACGAGCAGTACTTC. The chain is built from TRBV19 and TRBJ2-7; 7 bases align to TRBD2. The CDR3 runs 15 residues. V lost 5 bases and J lost 2; bases outside the gene matches: 9. Looked up from germline, CDR1 is LNHDA and CDR2 is SQIVND (reference sequence).

This rearrangement joins TRBV11-2 to TRBJ2-3, with TRBD2 as a possible D gene (6 bases). The germline V gene encodes CDR1 SGHAT and CDR2 FQNNGV. The CDR3 runs 18 residues. Trimming shortened V by 1 base and J by 3 bases, and 20 bases separated the two germline ends. The CDR3 sequence: CASSLGIGRGWGTDTQYF. CDR3 nucleotides: TGTGCCAGCAGCTTAGGCATTGGGCGGGGATGGGGTACAGATACGCAGTATTTT.

This clone was recorded only once. The V gene is TRBV3-1 (or the pseudogene TRBV3-2), the J gene TRBJ1-2; 10 nucleotides match TRBD1. The germline V gene has CDR1 LGHDT and CDR2 YNNKEL (reference sequence). Germline trimming cut 1 base from V and 5 bases from J; bases unmatched to any gene: 7. The CDR3 totals 16 residues. CDR3 protein: CASSQAPGQGNYGYTF. In DNA form, the CDR3 reads TGTGCCAGCAGCCAAGCTCCGGGACAGGGGAATTATGGCTACACCTTC.

The genes are TRBV7-9 and TRBJ2-3, with 7 bases fitting TRBD1. Germline CDR1 reads SEHNR; CDR2 reads FQNEAQ (reference sequence). Trimming removed 3 bases from V and 4 bases from J; junction bases left unmatched: 1. The CDR3 extends over 13 amino acids. CDR3 in amino acids: CASSLQGADTQYF. CDR3 DNA sequence: TGTGCCAGCAGCTTGCAGGGGGCAGATACGCAGTATTTT.

The rearrangement links TRBV3-1 (or the pseudogene TRBV3-2) to TRBJ1-5, with a tentative D call TRBD1 (6 bases). Germline CDR1 reads LGHDT; CDR2 reads YNNKEL (reference sequence). The CDR3 runs 14 residues. V dropped 4 bases and J dropped 6 bases, with 13 bases sitting between them. This chain's CDR3 is CASSLTGKGQPQHF. CDR3 nucleotide sequence: TGTGCCAGCAGCCTTACAGGGAAGGGTCAGCCCCAGCATTTT.

The chain recombines TRBV19 with TRBJ1-5; a possible D gene is TRBD1 (5 bases). This CDR3 region has 14 residues. With 6 bases removed from V and 0 bases from J, the gap between germline ends came to 9 bases. The germline CDR1 and CDR2 sequences are LNHDA and SQIVND (reference sequence). CDR3: CASSPTVSNQPQHF. Written as DNA, the CDR3 is TGTGCCAGTAGCCCGACAGTTAGCAATCAGCCCCAGCATTTT.

The chain combines TRBV18 with TRBJ1-2; D is ambiguous. This CDR3 spans 13 amino acids. Germline CDR1 reads KGHSH; CDR2 reads LQKENI. V shed 3 bases and J shed 2 bases, with 7 bases lying between them. The CDR3: CASSPRGNYGYTF. As DNA, the CDR3 is TGTGCCAGCTCACCCCGAGGCAACTATGGCTACACCTTC.

V gene TRBV6-1 combines with J gene TRBJ2-2, with 8 nucleotides matching TRBD1. Germline lookup yields CDR1 MNHNS and CDR2 SASEGT. V shed 3 bases and J 3 bases; nucleotides not matched to a gene: 9. This CDR3 has 17 residues. The CDR3 loop is CASSEGETGADTGELFF. CDR3 coding DNA: TGTGCCAGCAGTGAGGGGGAGACAGGGGCCGACACCGGGGAGCTGTTTTTT.

The chain recombines TRBV2 with TRBJ2-3, with 7 nucleotides matching TRBD2. The CDR3 consists of 15 residues. Losses at the gene ends were 4 bases for V and 2 bases for J; bases not matched to a gene: 6. In germline, CDR1 is SNHLY, CDR2 FYNNEI. The CDR3 is CASSGGGLVTDTQYF. For the CDR3, the DNA is TGTGCCAGCAGTGGGGGGGGTCTTGTCACAGATACGCAGTATTTT.

The chain employs TRBV2 and TRBJ2-5, with 10 bases aligning to TRBD1. The CDR3 spans 12 residues. V trimming: 8 bases; J trimming: 4 bases; junction bases outside the gene matches: 1. Germline CDR1 SNHLY, CDR2 FYNNEI. CDR3 DNA sequence: TGTGCCAGCGGGGACAGGGGAGAGACCCAGTACTTC. Protein: CASGDRGETQYF.

Regarding this clone: This sample also contains other DNA sequences that code for the same CDR3. The chain joins TRBV19 to TRBJ2-3, with 14 bases fitting TRBD2. The J segment lost 5 bases and the V segment lost 6 bases, leaving 1 base of the junction unmatched. Germline V gene data show CDR1 as LNHDA and CDR2 as SQIVND (reference sequence). The CDR3 is made up of 14 amino acids. The CDR3: CASRTSGGGDTQYF. The CDR3 DNA reads TGTGCCAGTAGGACTAGCGGGGGGGGAGATACGCAGTATTTT.

A single count supports this clone. V usage is TRBV19 and J usage is TRBJ2-7, with 8 bases identical to TRBD1. CDR1 and CDR2 from the germline V gene are LNHDA and SQIVND (reference sequence). V was pared by 2 bases and J by 2 bases, with 2 bases of the junction left unmatched. The length of the CDR3 is 14 residues. The CDR3 coding sequence is TGTGCCAGTAGTATACCGGGACAGGCCTACGAGCAGTACTTC. The encoded protein is CASSIPGQAYEQYF.

This clone was recorded once. This chain joins TRBV20-1 and TRBJ1-3, with D hard to call. The CDR3 consists of 11 residues. Germline CDR1 DFQATT, CDR2 SNEGSKA (reference sequence). The V gene lost 4 bases and the J gene lost 4 bases, with 5 bases spanning the gap. The CDR3 DNA follows: TGCAGTGCTACCCAGGGAAACACCATATATTTT. This gives the protein CSATQGNTIYF.

This chain uses TRBV5-4 with TRBJ1-2; TRBD1 aligns across 10 bases. The germline V gene has CDR1 SGHNT and CDR2 YYREEE (reference sequence). The trim removed 1 base at V and 0 bases at J, leaving 9 bases unmatched. The length of the CDR3 is 18 residues. CDR3 coding DNA: TGTGCCAGCAGCTTGCCCTCCCGGGACAGGGGTTCTAACTATGGCTACACCTTC. Encoded protein: CASSLPSRDRGSNYGYTF. Looking up the rest from reference TRBV5-4 and TRBJ1-2 gives the full variable domain: ETGVTQSPTHLIKTRGQQVTLRCSSQSGHNTVSWYQQALGQGPQFIFQYYREEENGRGNFPPRFSGLQFPNYSSELNVNALELDDSALYLCASSLPSRDRGSNYGYTFGSGTRLTVV.